Reported below is one T cell receptor (beta chain). These data are taken from a study of control samples from healthy donors and cancer patients. The protocol was immunoSEQ multiplex PCR, while the TCRdb copy is restricted to in-frame clones and leaves out a portion. This table has around 80,000 clones, over 75% appearing once. CDR3 size: 16 residues. Germline loops: CDR1 SGHVS, CDR2 FQNEAQ. V was pared by 5 bases and J by 1 base, with 15 bases between. The sequenced sample consisted of blood. The sequence came from a woman aged 50 to 65 in good health. This rearrangement joins TRBV7-8 to TRBJ1-3; D may be TRBD1 (6 bases). For the CDR3, the DNA is TGTGCCAGCAGCCTGGGGACACGTCTTTCTGGAAACACCATATATTTT. It is translated as CASSLGTRLSGNTIYF.